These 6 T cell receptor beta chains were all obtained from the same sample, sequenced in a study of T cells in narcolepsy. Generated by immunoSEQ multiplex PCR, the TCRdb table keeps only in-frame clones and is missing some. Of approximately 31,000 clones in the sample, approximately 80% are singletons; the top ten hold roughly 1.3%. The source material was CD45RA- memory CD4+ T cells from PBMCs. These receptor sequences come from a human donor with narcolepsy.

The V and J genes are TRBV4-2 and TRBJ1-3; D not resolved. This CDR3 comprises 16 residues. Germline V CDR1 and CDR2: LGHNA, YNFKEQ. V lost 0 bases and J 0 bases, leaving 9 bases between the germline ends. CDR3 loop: CASSQEGSRSGNTIYF. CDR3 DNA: TGTGCCAGCAGCCAAGAAGGCTCCCGCTCTGGAAACACCATATATTTT.

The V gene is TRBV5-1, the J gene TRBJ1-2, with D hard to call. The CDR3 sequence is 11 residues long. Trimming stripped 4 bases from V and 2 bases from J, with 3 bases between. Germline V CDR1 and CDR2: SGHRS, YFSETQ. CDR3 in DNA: TGCGCCAGCAGCCAAAACTATGGCTACACCTTC. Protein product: CASSQNYGYTF.

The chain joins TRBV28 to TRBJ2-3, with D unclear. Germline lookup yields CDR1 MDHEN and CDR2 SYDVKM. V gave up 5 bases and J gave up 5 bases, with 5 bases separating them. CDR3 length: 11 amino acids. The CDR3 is CASSLRDTQYF. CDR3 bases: TGTGCCAGCAGTCTCAGAGATACGCAGTATTTT.

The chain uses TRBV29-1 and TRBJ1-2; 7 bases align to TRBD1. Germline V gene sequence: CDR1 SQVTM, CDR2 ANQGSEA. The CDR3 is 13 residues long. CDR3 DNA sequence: TGCGGCGGAGGGGAGACAGGGACGTATGGCTACACCTTC. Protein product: CGGGETGTYGYTF.

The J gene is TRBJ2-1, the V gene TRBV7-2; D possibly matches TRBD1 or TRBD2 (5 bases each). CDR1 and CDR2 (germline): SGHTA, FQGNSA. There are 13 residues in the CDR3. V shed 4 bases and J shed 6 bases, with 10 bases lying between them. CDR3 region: CASSWRQGNEQFF. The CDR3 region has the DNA TGTGCCAGCAGCTGGAGGCAGGGCAATGAGCAGTTCTTC.

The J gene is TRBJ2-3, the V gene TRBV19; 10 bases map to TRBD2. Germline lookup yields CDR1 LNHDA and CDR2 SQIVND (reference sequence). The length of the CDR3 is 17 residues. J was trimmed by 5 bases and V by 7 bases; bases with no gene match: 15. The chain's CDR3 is CASTEFGAGGQGDTQYF. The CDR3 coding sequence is TGTGCCAGTACGGAATTCGGAGCGGGGGGGCAGGGAGATACGCAGTATTTT.